The 24 T cell receptor beta chains presented below share a single source sample, sequenced in a study of beta chain features in type 1 diabetes. Expressed TCRB transcripts were sequenced after all isolated RNA was converted to cDNA. Sequencing used immunoSEQ multiplex PCR; TCRdb keeps in-frame clones, though not all of them. The sample yields about 270,000 clones, 14% seen once. These receptors lack a known antigen. The study, taken as a whole, reports: Patients with Type 1 diabetes showed moderately but significantly shorter TCRB CDR3s in all four CD4+ subsets.

The sequenced material came from naive CD4+ T cells from blood. These receptors all stem from a man in his thirties or forties with type 1 diabetes.

This clone was counted a few times. The genes are TRBV18 and TRBJ2-1; D might be TRBD2 (5 bases). CDR1 is KGHSH, CDR2 LQKENI, per germline. The CDR3 contains 15 residues. The germline V and J ends were trimmed by 8 bases and 1 base, with 15 bases remaining between them. Here the CDR3 reads CASAKDSFSYNEQFF. CDR3 nucleotides: TGTGCCAGCGCCAAGGACTCTTTTTCCTACAATGAGCAGTTCTTC.

The chain combines TRBV2 with TRBJ1-2; 10 bases are shared with TRBD1. The CDR3 is 15 amino acids. V lost 6 bases and J lost 4; bases outside the gene matches: 8. Germline CDR1 SNHLY, CDR2 FYNNEI. The CDR3 here is CASRTTGGGGYGYTF. Written as DNA, the CDR3 is TGTGCCAGCAGGACGACAGGGGGCGGCGGCTATGGCTACACCTTC.

This clone was recorded a few times. V gene TRBV10-3 combines with J gene TRBJ1-1; TRBD1 matches 10 bases. The CDR3 has 16 amino acids. The germline gives CDR1 ENHRY, CDR2 SYGVKD. The ends lost 4 bases at V and 1 base at J; junction bases unmatched: 6. CDR3 in amino acids: CAISGGTGEKNTEAFF. CDR3 coding DNA: TGTGCCATCAGTGGGGGGACAGGGGAAAAGAACACTGAAGCTTTCTTT.

This rearrangement joins TRBV4-1 to TRBJ2-7; the D gene is possibly TRBD2 (5 bases). CDR3 length equals 14 residues. Looked up from germline, CDR1 is MGHRA and CDR2 is YSYEKL. Trimming removed 2 bases at V and 2 bases at J, with 10 bases between. CDR3 protein: CASSQLGETYEQYF. Here the CDR3 DNA reads TGCGCCAGCAGCCAACTTGGGGAGACCTACGAGCAGTACTTC.

This rearrangement joins TRBV28 to TRBJ2-1; perhaps TRBD1 as D (6 bases). The germline V gene encodes CDR1 MDHEN and CDR2 SYDVKM. The V end was cut by 6 bases, the J end by 4 bases, with 13 bases between. The CDR3 runs 14 residues. CDR3 DNA sequence: TGTGCCAGCAGGGAGAGCACAGGGTACAATGAGCAGTTCTTC. It translates to CASRESTGYNEQFF.

This clone showed up just a few times. J is TRBJ2-1 and V is TRBV5-1; TRBD2 matches at 8 bases. This CDR3 region has 20 residues. With 6 bases clipped from V and 2 bases from J, the junction kept 22 bases outside the gene matches. Per germline, CDR1 SGHRS and CDR2 YFSETQ. The CDR3 loop reads CASKKGGAASGRGTYNEQFF. For the CDR3, the DNA is TGCGCCAGCAAAAAAGGGGGAGCGGCCAGCGGGAGAGGCACCTACAATGAGCAGTTCTTC.

This clone was seen a few times. One end of the junction is discordant with germline, which a read error may explain. This chain joins TRBV20-1 and TRBJ2-5; 7 bases line up with TRBD2. Germline V gene data show CDR1 as DFQATT and CDR2 as SNEGSKA (reference sequence). The CDR3 extends over 10 amino acids. This chain's CDR3 is CGAGEETQYF. The CDR3 nucleotides read TGCGGTGCGGGAGAAGAGACCCAGTACTTC.

The chain recombines TRBV28 with TRBJ1-2; a possible D gene is TRBD1 (6 bases). Trimming left V 6 bases short and J 6 bases short, with 26 bases between. The CDR3 has 17 amino acids. The germline CDR1 and CDR2 sequences are MDHEN and SYDVKM. The CDR3 bases are TGTGCCAGCAGGCAGCCCAACCGGGACACCCTGAGGAATGGCTACACCTTC. Residues: CASRQPNRDTLRNGYTF.

V usage is TRBV7-2 and J usage is TRBJ1-2; no clear D gene. This CDR3 contains 15 residues. The germline V and J ends were trimmed by 1 base and 3 bases, with 12 bases remaining between them. The germline gives CDR1 SGHTA, CDR2 FQGNSA. CDR3 DNA sequence: TGTGCCAGCAGCTTAGAGGTCGGGTCCGACTATGGCTACACCTTC. Its translation is CASSLEVGSDYGYTF.

Only a few counts were recorded for this clone. J is TRBJ2-5 and V is TRBV15; 7 positions match TRBD2. Germline loops: CDR1 LNHNV, CDR2 YYDKDF (reference sequence). V shed 0 bases and J 4 bases; nucleotides not matched to a gene: 2. This CDR3 is 14 amino acids long. The DNA of the CDR3 is TGTGCCACCAGCAGAGAGCGGGAGACAGAGACCCAGTACTTC. This sequence encodes CATSRERETETQYF.

This clone has just a few counts. The CDR3 reads CASSSYTSGSHEQYF. The CDR3 nucleotides read TGTGCCAGCAGCTCGTACACTAGCGGGAGCCACGAGCAGTACTTC. The rearrangement joins TRBV7-9 to TRBJ2-7, with 11 bases identical to TRBD2. Germline lookup yields CDR1 SEHNR and CDR2 FQNEAQ (reference sequence). V lost 4 bases, J lost 5 bases, and 7 bases stayed unmatched. The CDR3 is 15 residues long.

This clone was found a few times. The rearrangement joins TRBV30 to TRBJ2-7; maybe TRBD1 (5 bases). CDR3 length equals 14 residues. Germline-derived CDR1 and CDR2 are GTSNPN and SVGIG (reference sequence). V gave up 3 bases and J gave up 3 bases, with 15 bases separating them. The CDR3: CAWSTGSPGYEQYF. The CDR3, as DNA: TGTGCCTGGAGCACAGGATCGCCAGGCTACGAGCAGTACTTC.

The chain combines TRBV28 with TRBJ1-5; unclear D gene. V lost 4 bases, J lost 0 bases, and 16 bases lay in between. From germline, CDR1 is MDHEN and CDR2 SYDVKM. The length of the CDR3 is 17 residues. The CDR3 coding sequence is TGTGCCAGCAGTTCCCCCAGGTCGGCCGATAGCAATCAGCCCCAGCATTTT. The encoded protein is CASSSPRSADSNQPQHF.

This chain uses TRBV29-1 with TRBJ2-3, with D possibly being TRBD2 (6 bases). Germline values: CDR1 SQVTM, CDR2 ANQGSEA. The CDR3 consists of 13 residues. V lost 4 bases and J lost 3, with 11 bases in between. CDR3 in DNA: TGCAGCGTTGGGGGGACTCTTACAGATACGCAGTATTTT. Amino acid sequence: CSVGGTLTDTQYF.

V is TRBV21-1 and J is TRBJ2-1; TRBD2, the table's D call, lacks a check against the DNA. TRBV21-1 is shown as a pseudogene. The CDR3 extends over 16 amino acids. DNA of the CDR3: TGTGCCAGCAGCTCGTTTAGCGGGAGCTCCTACAATGAGCAGTTCTTC. Protein product: CASSSFSGSSYNEQFF.

Comments on this clone: The junction does not match germline at one end; this may be a read error. This sequence joins TRBV7-3 and TRBJ2-7; no clear D. The CDR3 extends over 14 amino acids. CDR1 and CDR2 from the germline V gene are SGHTA and FQGTGA. This CDR3 reads CASSVTSGSYEQYF. CDR3 nucleotide sequence: TGTGCCAGCAGCGTAACATCGGGCTCCTACGAGCAGTACTTC.

This clone was picked up a small number of times. The chain combines TRBV5-1 with TRBJ2-1; 8 bases fit TRBD2. The CDR3 contains 15 residues. V was clipped by 2 bases and J by 5 bases; unmatched bases: 6. Germline V gene sequence: CDR1 SGHRS, CDR2 YFSETQ. The CDR3 loop is CASSLSLAGNNEQFF. CDR3 DNA: TGCGCCAGCAGCTTAAGTTTAGCGGGAAACAATGAGCAGTTCTTC.

This clone was observed a few times. This chain joins TRBV6-4 and TRBJ2-2; a weak D match, TRBD1 (6 bases). The CDR3 is made up of 14 amino acids. Germline V gene lookup returns CDR1 MRHNA and CDR2 SNTAGT. V shed 5 bases and J shed 4 bases, with 11 bases lying between them. Here the CDR3 reads CASSLQGGTGELFF. As DNA, the CDR3 is TGTGCCAGCAGTTTACAGGGCGGCACCGGGGAGCTGTTTTTT.

This clone was seen a few times. In DNA form, the CDR3 reads TGTGCCAGCAGCGCGCACACAAGGGGCACTGAAGCTTTCTTT. This codes for CASSAHTRGTEAFF. The chain joins TRBV7-9 to TRBJ1-1; possibly TRBD1 for D (5 bases). V lost 5 bases to trimming and J lost 4 bases, with 14 bases between them. The CDR3 is 14 residues long. Germline V CDR1 and CDR2: SEHNR, FQNEAQ (reference sequence).

The table lists this clone with a few counts. V gene TRBV7-9 combines with J gene TRBJ1-4; D unresolved. Trimming shortened V by 3 bases and J by 2 bases, and 7 bases separated the two germline ends. CDR1 SEHNR and CDR2 FQNEAQ come from the germline V gene (reference sequence). This CDR3 comprises 14 residues. CDR3 in amino acids: CASSLRATNEKLFF. For the CDR3, the DNA is TGTGCCAGCAGCTTGAGGGCGACTAATGAAAAACTGTTTTTT. The full variable domain, completed using reference TRBV7-9 and TRBJ1-4, is DTGVSQNPRHKITKRGQNVTFRCDPISEHNRLYWYRQTLGQGPEFLTYFQNEAQLEKSRLLSDRFSAERPKGSFSTLEIQRTEQGDSAMYLCASSLRATNEKLFFGSGTQLSVL.

For this clone: This same CDR3 is encoded by further DNA sequences in the sample. V gene TRBV9 combines with J gene TRBJ1-5; D is perhaps TRBD1 (5 bases). Trimming took off 0 bases at V and 7 bases at J, with 11 bases between the two ends. Germline-derived CDR1 and CDR2 are SGDLS and YYNGEE. The CDR3 spans 14 residues. The CDR3, as DNA: TGTGCCAGCAGCGTAGGGAGGGAGGGGCAGCCCCAGCATTTT. It encodes CASSVGREGQPQHF.

The chain combines TRBV5-1 with TRBJ2-5; maybe TRBD2 (6 bases). Trimming removed 4 bases at V and 1 base at J, with 8 bases between. CDR3 size: 13 residues. Germline-derived CDR1 and CDR2 are SGHRS and YFSETQ. The CDR3 protein is CASSAGPQETQYF. The CDR3 bases are TGCGCCAGCAGCGCGGGACCCCAAGAGACCCAGTACTTC.

The genes are TRBV25-1 and TRBJ2-4; 7 bases are shared with TRBD1. Germline V gene lookup returns CDR1 MGHDK and CDR2 SYGVNS. J lost 6 bases, V lost 7 bases, and 0 bases had no gene match. The CDR3 extends over 11 amino acids. The CDR3 sequence is CASTGGNIQYF. CDR3 coding DNA: TGTGCCAGCACAGGGGGAAACATTCAGTACTTC.

This clone was detected only a few times. The rearrangement joins TRBV18 to TRBJ2-5; D possibly corresponds to TRBD1 (5 bases). This CDR3 contains 13 residues. Germline CDR1 reads KGHSH; CDR2 reads LQKENI. V was shortened by 11 bases and J by 5 bases, with 18 bases between the two germline ends. The CDR3 spells CAAAEGVHETQYF. The CDR3 DNA sequence: TGTGCCGCGGCGGAAGGGGTTCACGAGACCCAGTACTTC. Together with reference TRBV18 and TRBJ2-5, the CDR3 gives the full variable domain: NAGVMQNPRHLVRRRGQEARLRCSPMKGHSHVYWYRQLPEEGLKFMVYLQKENIIDESGMPKERFSAEFPKEGPSILRIQQVVRGDSAAYFCAAAEGVHETQYFGPGTRLLVL.